This TCR beta chain was retrieved from a study of long-term antiretroviral therapy in people with HIV. This was the immunoSEQ v3.0 assay at survey level. Only in-frame clones appear in the TCRdb table, and some are missing; sequencing was by immunoSEQ multiplex PCR. This table holds roughly 34,000 clones, approximately 95% found once. The CDR3 length is 16 residues. Germline CDR1 LGHNA, CDR2 YNFKEQ. With 6 bases removed from V and 6 bases from J, the gap between germline ends came to 21 bases. The clonotype was recovered from a woman aged 45-59 years with HIV. Sample: unsorted PBMCs, taken more than 5 years after starting antiretroviral therapy. V usage is TRBV4-2 and J usage is TRBJ1-5; D not resolved. DNA of the CDR3: TGTGCCAGCAGTCCAAGATTCGGGGAAGTGTTTCAGCCCCAGCATTTT. It specifies CASSPRFGEVFQPQHF.